The TCR beta chain described here comes from a study of cytomegalovirus exposure and HLA in healthy donors. The V segment lost 5 bases and the J segment 2 bases; nucleotides outside the gene matches: 10. Germline loops: CDR1 SEHNR, CDR2 FQNEAQ (reference sequence). The CDR3 spans 16 residues. Worth noting for this clone: Its target is unknown.

Findings and limits, study-wide: The CMV antigen specificity of a few CMV-associated chains was confirmed through in vitro analysis. On later analysis, the bulk of CMV-associated TCR beta chains appeared to be HLA-restricted.

It was with 60 Vbeta and 13 Jbeta primers that the PCR ran. Produced via immunoSEQ multiplex PCR; TCRdb's table is partial and in-frame only. The table has over 200,000 clones, 82% seen once; the top ten hold roughly 5%. This clonotype originated in a woman in her thirties or forties in good health and CMV-seropositive. Material for sequencing was PBMCs. V and J are TRBV7-9 and TRBJ2-5, with 8 bases fitting TRBD2. CDR3 nucleotides: TGTGCCAGCAGCCATGACCCGACTAGCGTACAAGAGACCCAGTACTTC. It codes for CASSHDPTSVQETQYF.